These 5 T cell receptor beta chains share one sample of origin, sequenced in a study of control samples from healthy donors and cancer patients. This table comes from immunoSEQ multiplex PCR, and its TCRdb copy is limited to in-frame clones, with some not included. Among 130,000 or so clones, around 93% were seen once, and the ten largest hold about 2.2%. What was sequenced was blood. Receptor source: a woman between 50 and 59 years old in good health.

This clone was seen a single time. The chain is built from TRBV5-1 and TRBJ2-4; 8 bases are shared with TRBD1. The CDR3 extends over 18 amino acids. V was pared by 4 bases and J by 2 bases, with 14 bases of the junction left unmatched. Germline assignment: CDR1 SGHRS and CDR2 YFSETQ. The CDR3 nucleotides are TGCGCCAGCAGCGCATTGACTCAGGGGGCCAACACCAAAAACATTCAGTACTTC. Translation gives CASSALTQGANTKNIQYF.

The chain has TRBV2 and TRBJ1-4; D gene uncertain. Germline loops: CDR1 SNHLY, CDR2 FYNNEI. The CDR3 sequence is 11 residues long. Trimming removed 1 base at V and 14 bases at J, with 8 bases between. The CDR3 spells CASSEVGVLFF. As DNA, the CDR3 is TGTGCCAGCAGTGAAGTTGGGGTTCTGTTTTTT.

This chain uses TRBV6-6 with TRBJ2-7; tentatively, D is TRBD1 (6 bases). The germline CDR1 and CDR2 sequences are MNHNY and SVGAGI (reference sequence). V was pared by 4 bases and J by 2 bases, with 15 bases between. The CDR3 totals 15 residues. The CDR3 DNA reads TGTGCCAGCAGTTTAGAGCCCCGGGACACCTACGAGCAGTACTTC. Its translation: CASSLEPRDTYEQYF.

The V gene is TRBV5-1, the J gene TRBJ2-2; D unclear. CDR3 length equals 13 residues. Germline CDR1 and CDR2: SGHRS and YFSETQ. Between the trimmed V and J ends, which lost 0 bases and 4 bases, there was a span of 4 bases. CDR3 in DNA: TGCGCCAGCAGCTTGGGAGGCACCGGGGAGCTGTTTTTT. Residues: CASSLGGTGELFF. Complete variable domain (other parts from reference TRBV5-1 and TRBJ2-2): KAGVTQTPRYLIKTRGQQVTLSCSPISGHRSVSWYQQTPGQGLQFLFEYFSETQRNKGNFPGRFSGRQFSNSRSEMNVSTLELGDSALYLCASSLGGTGELFFGEGSRLTVL.

This chain connects TRBV5-8 to TRBJ2-5; D possibly corresponds to TRBD2 (6 bases). The V and J ends lost 4 bases and 3 bases respectively, with 22 bases between them. Germline loops: CDR1 SGHTS, CDR2 YDEGEE. The CDR3 runs to 17 residues. In nucleotides, the CDR3 is TGTGCCAGCAGCGCTCGACTAGGTAGCGTGGGGGAAGAGACCCAGTACTTC. It codes for CASSARLGSVGEETQYF.